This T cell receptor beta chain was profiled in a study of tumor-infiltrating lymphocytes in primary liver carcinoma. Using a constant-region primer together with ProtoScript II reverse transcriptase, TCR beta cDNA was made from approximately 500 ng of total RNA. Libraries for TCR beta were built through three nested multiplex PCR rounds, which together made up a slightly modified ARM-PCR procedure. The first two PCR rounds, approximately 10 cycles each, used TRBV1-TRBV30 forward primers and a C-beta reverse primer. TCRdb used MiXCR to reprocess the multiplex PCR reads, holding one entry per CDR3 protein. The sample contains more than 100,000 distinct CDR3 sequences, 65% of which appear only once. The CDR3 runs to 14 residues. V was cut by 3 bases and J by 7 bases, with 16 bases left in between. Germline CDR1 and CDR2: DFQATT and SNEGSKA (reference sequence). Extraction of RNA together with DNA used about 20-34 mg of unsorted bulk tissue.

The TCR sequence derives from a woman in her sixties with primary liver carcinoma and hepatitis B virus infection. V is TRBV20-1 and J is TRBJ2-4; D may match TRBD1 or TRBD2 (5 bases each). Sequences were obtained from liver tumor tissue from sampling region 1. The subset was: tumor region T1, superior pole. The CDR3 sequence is CSASAGTVRNIQYF. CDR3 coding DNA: TGCAGTGCTAGCGCCGGGACCGTCAGGAACATTCAGTACTTC.